This T cell receptor (beta chain) is drawn from a study of blood T cell repertoires in COVID-19. Study overall: The United States, Italy and Spain were the sources of the acute and convalescent COVID-19 samples. The analysed material was cDNA or gDNA that came from T cells, B-cell-depleted T cells, or PBMCs.

Authors' processing steps: The authors estimated nucleated cell counts from reference gene primer amplification. Libraries were prepared by immunoSEQ multiplex PCR; TCRdb keeps only in-frame clonotypes and omits some of them. V, J and clone size are taken as reported in that table, and D and trimming were inferred from the DNA itself. The sample shows approximately 50,000 clones, 70% to 90% of them seen only once. Trimming pared 5 bases from V and 8 bases from J, leaving 9 bases between. CDR3 size: 11 residues. The V call is TRBV12-3 or TRBV12-4, the J call TRBJ1-1; TRBD1 is a possible D gene (6 bases). Sequences were obtained from peripheral blood. The TCR was taken from a woman aged 80 or older with acute or convalescent COVID-19. CDR3 in DNA: TGTGCCAGCAGTCCTACAGGGGAAGCTTTCTTT. It translates to CASSPTGEAFF.